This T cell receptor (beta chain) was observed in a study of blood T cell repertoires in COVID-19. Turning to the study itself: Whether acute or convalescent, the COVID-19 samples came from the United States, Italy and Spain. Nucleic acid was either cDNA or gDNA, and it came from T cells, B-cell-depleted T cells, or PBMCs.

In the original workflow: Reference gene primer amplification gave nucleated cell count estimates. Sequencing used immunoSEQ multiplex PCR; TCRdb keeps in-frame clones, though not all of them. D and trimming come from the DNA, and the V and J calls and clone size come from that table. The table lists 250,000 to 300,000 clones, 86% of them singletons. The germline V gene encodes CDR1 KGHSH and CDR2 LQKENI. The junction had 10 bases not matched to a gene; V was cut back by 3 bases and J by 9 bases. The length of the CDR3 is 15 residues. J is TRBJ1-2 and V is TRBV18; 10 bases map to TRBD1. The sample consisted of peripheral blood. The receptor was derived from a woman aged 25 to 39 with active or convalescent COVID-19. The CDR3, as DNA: TGTGCCAGCTCACCCACCCGGGACAGGGGACTTAGCTACACCTTC. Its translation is CASSPTRDRGLSYTF.